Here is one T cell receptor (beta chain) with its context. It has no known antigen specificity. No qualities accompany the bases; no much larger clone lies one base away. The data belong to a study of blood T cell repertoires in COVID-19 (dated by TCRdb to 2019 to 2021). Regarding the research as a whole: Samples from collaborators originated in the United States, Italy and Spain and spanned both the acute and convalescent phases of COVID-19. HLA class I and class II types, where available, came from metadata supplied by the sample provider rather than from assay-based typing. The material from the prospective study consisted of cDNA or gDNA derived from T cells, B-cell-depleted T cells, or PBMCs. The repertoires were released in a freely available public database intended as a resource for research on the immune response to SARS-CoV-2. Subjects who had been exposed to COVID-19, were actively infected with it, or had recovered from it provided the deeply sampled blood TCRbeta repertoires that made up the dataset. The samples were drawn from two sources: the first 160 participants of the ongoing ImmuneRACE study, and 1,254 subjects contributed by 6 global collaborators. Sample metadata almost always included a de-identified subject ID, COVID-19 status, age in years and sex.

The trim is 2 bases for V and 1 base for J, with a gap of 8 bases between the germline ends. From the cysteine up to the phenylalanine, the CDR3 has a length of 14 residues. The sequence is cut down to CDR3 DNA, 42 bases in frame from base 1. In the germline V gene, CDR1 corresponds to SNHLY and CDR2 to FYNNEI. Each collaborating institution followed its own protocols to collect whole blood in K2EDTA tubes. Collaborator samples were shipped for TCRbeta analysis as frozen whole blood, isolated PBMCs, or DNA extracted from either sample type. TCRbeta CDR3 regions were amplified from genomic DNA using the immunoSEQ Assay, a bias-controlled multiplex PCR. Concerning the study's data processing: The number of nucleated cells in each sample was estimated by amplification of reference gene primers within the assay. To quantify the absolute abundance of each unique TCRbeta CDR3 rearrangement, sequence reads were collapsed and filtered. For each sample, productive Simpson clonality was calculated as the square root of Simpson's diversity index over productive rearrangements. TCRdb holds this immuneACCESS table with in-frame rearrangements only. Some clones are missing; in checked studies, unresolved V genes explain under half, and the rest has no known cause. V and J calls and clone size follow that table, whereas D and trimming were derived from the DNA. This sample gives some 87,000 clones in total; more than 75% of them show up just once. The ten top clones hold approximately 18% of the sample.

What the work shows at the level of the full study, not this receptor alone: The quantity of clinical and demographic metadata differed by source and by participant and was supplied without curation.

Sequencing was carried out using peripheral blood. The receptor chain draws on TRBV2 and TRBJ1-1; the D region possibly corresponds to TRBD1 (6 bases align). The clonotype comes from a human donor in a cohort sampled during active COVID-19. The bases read TGTGCCAGCAGTGAACCGACAGGGAACACTGAAGCTTTCTTT. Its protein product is CASSEPTGNTEAFF. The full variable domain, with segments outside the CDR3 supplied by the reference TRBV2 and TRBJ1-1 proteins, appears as EPEVTQTPSHQVTQMGQEVILRCVPISNHLYFYWYRQILGQKVEFLVSFYNNEISEKSEIFDDQFSVERPDGSNFTLKIRSTKLEDSAMYFCASSEPTGNTEAFFGQGTRLTVV.